These 18 T cell receptor beta chains were sequenced from one sample in a study of blood T cell repertoires in COVID-19. The repertoire was sequenced with immunoSEQ multiplex PCR; TCRdb's copy has only in-frame clones and lacks some. The top ten hold 1.3% of the sample, which has some 300,000 clones, 70% to 90% seen once. Specimen: peripheral blood. All receptors derive from a man between 65 and 85 years old with acute or convalescent COVID-19.

The chain uses TRBV5-1 and TRBJ1-1, with D perhaps matching TRBD1 (5 bases). CDR1 and CDR2 (germline): SGHRS, YFSETQ. The CDR3 sequence is 17 residues long. The V end was cut by 3 bases, the J end by 0 bases, with 18 bases between. CDR3 bases: TGCGCCAGCAGCTCCCAGGGATTCGGGGGAATGAACACTGAAGCTTTCTTT. This sequence encodes CASSSQGFGGMNTEAFF.

This clone appeared once. The chain combines TRBV9 with TRBJ2-1; tentatively, D is TRBD2 (6 bases). Germline V CDR1 and CDR2: SGDLS, YYNGEE. Deletions cut 3 bases from V and 1 base from J, with 17 bases between. The CDR3 length is 17 residues. The CDR3 DNA follows: TGTGCCAGCAGCGCCCTTCCGACTAGTTGGTCCTACAATGAGCAGTTCTTC. Translating gives CASSALPTSWSYNEQFF.

This chain joins TRBV19 and TRBJ1-1, with 8 bases lining up with TRBD1. Germline values: CDR1 LNHDA, CDR2 SQIVND (reference sequence). The CDR3 runs 14 residues. After removal of 5 bases from V and 1 base from J, the junction contained 3 bases not matched to a gene. CDR3 sequence (DNA): TGTGCCAGTAGTCGGGACAGGACGAACACTGAAGCTTTCTTT. Translating it yields CASSRDRTNTEAFF.

V usage is TRBV7-2 and J usage is TRBJ1-2, with a weak D call TRBD1 (5 bases). The ends were cut back, 3 bases at V and 3 bases at J, with 8 bases in the middle. Germline CDR1 reads SGHTA; CDR2 reads FQGNSA. The CDR3 extends over 13 amino acids. CDR3 DNA: TGTGCCAGCAGCTTGGACACATACTATGGCTACACCTTC. It yields the protein CASSLDTYYGYTF.

J is TRBJ1-6 and V is TRBV19; tentatively, D is TRBD1 (5 bases). Trimming cost V 3 bases and J 5 bases, with 8 bases left between them. Germline CDR1 is LNHDA and CDR2 is SQIVND (reference sequence). CDR3 length: 14 residues. The CDR3 region is CASSMDTNNSPLHF. The CDR3 bases are TGTGCCAGTAGTATGGACACAAATAATTCACCCCTCCACTTT.

The CDR3 region has the DNA TGCGCCAGCAGCTTCGGACAGGGGAGGAACGAGCAGTACTTC. Its protein is CASSFGQGRNEQYF. The chain is built from TRBV5-1 and TRBJ2-7, with TRBD1 matching 9 bases. The CDR3 runs to 14 residues. J gave up 5 bases and V 2 bases, and 5 bases lay outside the gene matches. The germline CDR1 and CDR2 sequences are SGHRS and YFSETQ.

This clone has a single count. This chain connects TRBV20-1 to TRBJ2-1; weak D call: TRBD2 (5 bases). The germline gives CDR1 DFQATT, CDR2 SNEGSKA (reference sequence). CDR3 length: 10 amino acids. V lost 6 bases and J lost 9, with 9 bases in between. In nucleotides, the CDR3 is TGCAGTGCGGGAGTTGGTGAGCAGTTCTTC. Translating it yields CSAGVGEQFF.

J is TRBJ1-2 and V is TRBV11-1; TRBD1 might be the D (6 bases). Germline V gene sequence: CDR1 SGHAT, CDR2 FQDESV (reference sequence). The CDR3 has 13 residues. V dropped 5 bases and J dropped 8 bases, with 15 bases sitting between them. CDR3 protein: CASSRGQGSGYTF. In nucleotides, the CDR3 is TGTGCCAGCAGCCGAGGGCAGGGGAGCGGCTACACCTTC.

This sequence joins TRBV24-1 and TRBJ2-2; D ambiguous. Per germline, CDR1 KGHDR and CDR2 SFDVKD. CDR3 length: 16 residues. V was pared by 4 bases and J by 5 bases, with 16 bases between. The CDR3 loop reads CATSEPETSRTGELFF. CDR3 nucleotides: TGTGCCACCAGTGAACCAGAGACCTCGAGGACCGGGGAGCTGTTTTTT.

The rearrangement joins TRBV29-1 to TRBJ1-2; 10 bases are shared with TRBD1. The CDR3 spans 13 residues. Losses at the gene ends were 5 bases for V and 7 bases for J; bases not matched to a gene: 7. Germline CDR1 is SQVTM and CDR2 is ANQGSEA. The CDR3 DNA is TGCAGCGTTCTCGGACAGGGGGGGAGTGGCTACACCTTC. Its protein product is CSVLGQGGSGYTF.

The J gene is TRBJ2-7, the V gene TRBV14; 8 bases align to TRBD1. V lost 5 bases to trimming and J lost 2 bases; unmatched junction nucleotides: 5. The CDR3 has 14 amino acids. Germline V gene sequence: CDR1 SGHDN, CDR2 FVKESK. CDR3 residues: CASSSRTGPYEQYF. For the CDR3, the DNA is TGTGCCAGCAGCTCTCGGACAGGGCCCTACGAGCAGTACTTC.

The genes are TRBV3-1 (or the pseudogene TRBV3-2) and TRBJ2-3; TRBD2 matches 9 bases. The ends lost 1 base at V and 6 bases at J; junction bases unmatched: 5. Germline CDR1 is LGHDT and CDR2 is YNNKEL (reference sequence). The CDR3 spans 15 residues. This CDR3 is CASSQARGGLDTQYF. CDR3 nucleotide sequence: TGTGCCAGCAGCCAAGCGCGGGGGGGCCTGGATACGCAGTATTTT.

The chain links TRBV30 to TRBJ1-2, with D unresolved. Germline V gives CDR1 GTSNPN, CDR2 SVGIG (reference sequence). Deletions cut 3 bases from V and 8 bases from J, with 10 bases between. The CDR3 covers 11 residues. CDR3 amino acids: CAWSLRLGYTF. DNA for the CDR3: TGTGCCTGGAGCCTCAGGCTAGGCTACACCTTC.

This clone occurred a few times. The chain carries TRBV7-2 and TRBJ1-2; 7 bases fit TRBD1. Trimming cost V 5 bases and J 1 base; bases outside gene matches: 4. The CDR3 spans 14 residues. CDR1 and CDR2 (germline): SGHTA, FQGNSA. The CDR3 DNA sequence: TGTGCCAGCAGCAGACAGGGTGATAACTATGGCTACACCTTC. Translating it yields CASSRQGDNYGYTF.

The sample holds one count of this clone. The V and J genes are TRBV4-3 and TRBJ1-2; D is possibly TRBD1 (5 bases). Germline lookup yields CDR1 LGHNA and CDR2 YSLEER. V was pared by 1 base and J by 4 bases, with 13 bases between. There are 15 residues in the CDR3. The CDR3 DNA is TGCGCCAGCAGCCAAGGTCCGCAGGGACTCTATGGCTACACCTTC. Translating it yields CASSQGPQGLYGYTF.

This CDR3 reads CASSASRGTEAFF. The CDR3 DNA is TGTGCCAGCAGCGCGAGCAGGGGCACTGAAGCTTTCTTT. The V call is TRBV7-3, the J call TRBJ1-1; weak D call: TRBD1 (6 bases). V was shortened by 5 bases and J by 4 bases, with 11 bases between the two germline ends. Germline V gives CDR1 SGHTA, CDR2 FQGTGA. The CDR3 has 13 residues.

As to this clone: A junction boundary mismatches the germline segment, possibly from a read error. V is TRBV2 and J is TRBJ2-1; TRBD2 might be the D (5 bases). The CDR3 extends over 13 amino acids. CDR1 and CDR2 (germline): SNHLY, FYNNEI. The CDR3 bases are TGTGCCAGTAGTGGTCGAGGGTTTGGTGAGCAGTTCTTC. Protein product: CASSGRGFGEQFF.

The chain links TRBV6-2 or TRBV6-3 to TRBJ2-5; 10 nucleotides agree with TRBD2. This CDR3 is built from 18 residues. J lost 3 bases, V lost 2 bases, and 12 bases had no gene match. CDR1 MNHEY and CDR2 SVGEGT come from the germline V gene. The CDR3 DNA is TGTGCCAGCAGTTACACTAGCGGGGATTTTAAGGGGGAAGAGACCCAGTACTTC. Protein product: CASSYTSGDFKGEETQYF.